The 30 T cell receptor beta chains below all came from one sample that was sequenced in a study of blood T cell repertoires in COVID-19. The table came from immunoSEQ multiplex PCR; TCRdb's copy has only in-frame clones and leaves some out. The table lists about 380,000 clones, roughly 91% of them singletons. Input material: PBMCs or T cells enriched from blood (not recorded which). Receptors were obtained from a young woman who had recovered from COVID-19.

The sample holds one count of this clone. The chain links TRBV28 to TRBJ2-1; 16 bases map to TRBD2. Looked up from germline, CDR1 is MDHEN and CDR2 is SYDVKM. The CDR3 consists of 18 residues. V shed 10 bases, J shed 9 bases, and the junction held 18 bases outside the gene matches. The chain's CDR3 is CATTLRRGTSGGAGEQFF. DNA for the CDR3: TGTGCCACCACCCTACGTCGGGGGACTAGCGGGGGGGCCGGTGAGCAGTTCTTC.

J is TRBJ1-2 and V is TRBV11-2, with 7 bases matching TRBD1. This CDR3 is 18 amino acids long. V lost 0 bases, J lost 5 bases, and 15 bases stayed unmatched. Per the germline V gene, CDR1 is SGHAT and CDR2 is FQNNGV. The CDR3 protein is CASSLDLIGGDSTYGYTF. The CDR3 nucleotides read TGTGCCAGCAGCTTAGATCTAATCGGCGGGGACAGTACTTATGGCTACACCTTC.

The chain is built from TRBV12-5 and TRBJ1-2; 7 positions agree with TRBD1. The length of the CDR3 is 17 residues. The germline CDR1 and CDR2 sequences are LGHNT and FRNRAP. The J segment lost 7 bases and the V segment lost 0 bases, leaving 14 bases of the junction unmatched. Written as DNA, the CDR3 is TGTGCTAGTGGTTTGGTACATCCAACCCAGGGGGAAGTTGGCTACACCTTC. Protein: CASGLVHPTQGEVGYTF.

V is TRBV5-1 and J is TRBJ2-7; 9 nucleotides agree with TRBD1. Germline CDR1 and CDR2: SGHRS and YFSETQ. J gave up 5 bases and V 5 bases, and 5 bases lay outside the gene matches. The CDR3 has 13 amino acids. The DNA of the CDR3 is TGCGCCAGCAGAGAAACAGGGGGCCACGAGCAGTACTTC. Its protein product is CASRETGGHEQYF.

In its sample, this clone was seen once. The CDR3 sequence is CASSRTGGNYGYTF. DNA of the CDR3: TGTGCCAGCAGTCGGACAGGGGGCAACTATGGCTACACCTTC. The chain recombines TRBV11-2 with TRBJ1-2; 11 bases fit TRBD1. Per germline, CDR1 SGHAT and CDR2 FQNNGV. Unmatched junction bases numbered 2, after V lost 6 bases and J lost 2 bases. This CDR3 region has 14 residues.

In this sample, this clone turned up once. The gene calls are TRBV5-1 and TRBJ1-3; maybe TRBD1 (5 bases). CDR1 SGHRS and CDR2 YFSETQ come from the germline V gene. V was cut by 7 bases and J by 0 bases, with 11 bases left in between. The CDR3 consists of 14 residues. The CDR3 bases are TGCGCCAGCTTTTCAGGGTTCTCTGGAAACACCATATATTTT. Protein product: CASFSGFSGNTIYF. Full variable domain (missing parts from reference TRBV5-1 and TRBJ1-3): KAGVTQTPRYLIKTRGQQVTLSCSPISGHRSVSWYQQTPGQGLQFLFEYFSETQRNKGNFPGRFSGRQFSNSRSEMNVSTLELGDSALYLCASFSGFSGNTIYFGEGSWLTVV.

This clone turned up a few times. V gene TRBV5-1 combines with J gene TRBJ1-1, with 8 positions matching TRBD1. With V trimmed by 4 bases and J by 1 base, 6 bases remained unmatched. Germline CDR1 SGHRS, CDR2 YFSETQ. The CDR3 runs to 15 residues. The CDR3 loop reads CASSPMGQENTEAFF. In DNA form, the CDR3 reads TGCGCCAGCAGCCCGATGGGACAGGAGAACACTGAAGCTTTCTTT.

The chain combines TRBV4-1 with TRBJ2-1, with TRBD2 matching 11 bases. From germline, CDR1 is MGHRA and CDR2 YSYEKL. CDR3 length: 16 residues. V shed 3 bases and J 5 bases; nucleotides not matched to a gene: 6. The CDR3 reads CASSHLVTSGNNEQFF. In DNA, the CDR3 is TGCGCCAGCAGCCACCTTGTGACTAGCGGGAACAATGAGCAGTTCTTC.

This rearrangement joins TRBV25-1 to TRBJ1-1, with D unresolved. The germline CDR1 and CDR2 sequences are MGHDK and SYGVNS. Trimming stripped 4 bases from V and 4 bases from J, with 13 bases between. This CDR3 spans 14 amino acids. The CDR3 region is CASSGFDRSTEAFF. DNA for the CDR3: TGTGCCAGCAGTGGGTTCGACCGGAGCACTGAAGCTTTCTTT.

This clone was seen just once. The V call is TRBV10-3, the J call TRBJ1-4, with a tentative D call TRBD1 (5 bases). V dropped 9 bases and J dropped 7 bases, with 15 bases sitting between them. In germline, CDR1 is ENHRY, CDR2 SYGVKD. This CDR3 region has 13 residues. The CDR3 sequence: CAIGQAHGEKLFF. CDR3 nucleotides: TGTGCCATTGGACAAGCCCACGGTGAAAAACTGTTTTTT.

This sequence joins TRBV6-6 and TRBJ1-1; D uncertain. The CDR3 sequence is 13 residues long. V dropped 2 bases and J dropped 3 bases, with 7 bases sitting between them. Germline V lookup: CDR1 MNHNY, CDR2 SVGAGI (reference sequence). CDR3 sequence: CASSYVRDTEAFF. In DNA form, the CDR3 reads TGTGCCAGCAGTTACGTTCGGGACACTGAAGCTTTCTTT.

The chain has TRBV19 and TRBJ1-5; no clear D gene. Germline CDR1 is LNHDA and CDR2 is SQIVND (reference sequence). The V end was cut by 7 bases, the J end by 3 bases, with 10 bases between. The CDR3 has 13 amino acids. CDR3 protein: CASTGLNNQPQHF. For the CDR3, the DNA is TGTGCCAGTACGGGATTGAACAATCAGCCCCAGCATTTT.

The sample holds one count of this clone. V is TRBV25-1 and J is TRBJ2-2; D is ambiguous. CDR1 is MGHDK, CDR2 SYGVNS, per germline. V shed 3 bases and J shed 1 base, with 6 bases lying between them. The CDR3 spans 14 residues. CDR3 nucleotide sequence: TGTGCCAGCAGTGAGGGCCTGAACACCGGGGAGCTGTTTTTT. Translation: CASSEGLNTGELFF.

Of note for this clone: The junction departs from the called germline gene at one end, perhaps through a read error. This chain links TRBV29-1 with TRBJ1-3; 8 nucleotides match TRBD1. From germline, CDR1 is SQVTM and CDR2 ANQGSEA. The CDR3 sequence is 17 residues long. Written as DNA, the CDR3 is TGTGCTGTACAGGGGGGGAAGGCTAGGCTCTCTGGAAACACCATATATTTT. It yields the protein CAVQGGKARLSGNTIYF.

This chain joins TRBV10-3 and TRBJ2-2; 12 bases line up with TRBD2. This CDR3 has 16 amino acids. Germline CDR1 and CDR2: ENHRY and SYGVKD. With 6 bases clipped from V and 3 bases from J, the junction kept 5 bases outside the gene matches. CDR3 sequence reads: CAIRMTSGGDTGELFF. The DNA of the CDR3 is TGTGCCATCAGGATGACTAGCGGGGGAGACACCGGGGAGCTGTTTTTT.

The chain recombines TRBV19 with TRBJ1-5; 9 positions match TRBD1. This CDR3 contains 17 residues. The trim removed 1 base at V and 9 bases at J, leaving 13 bases unmatched. CDR1 is LNHDA and CDR2 is SQIVND in the germline V gene (reference sequence). DNA for the CDR3: TGTGCCAGTAGTATAGCCGGGACAGGGCAGTTCCAACGGCCCCAGCATTTT. Its translation is CASSIAGTGQFQRPQHF. The full variable domain, rest sourced from reference TRBV19 and TRBJ1-5, is DGGITQSPKYLFRKEGQNVTLSCEQNLNHDAMYWYRQDPGQGLRLIYYSQIVNDFQKGDIAEGYSVSREKKESFPLTVTSAQKNPTAFYLCASSIAGTGQFQRPQHFGDGTRLSIL.

The genes are TRBV30 and TRBJ1-6; no clear D gene. Trimming stripped 2 bases from V and 0 bases from J, with 14 bases between. Germline V gives CDR1 GTSNPN, CDR2 SVGIG (reference sequence). This CDR3 has 17 amino acids. CDR3 DNA sequence: TGTGCCTGGAGTCCGAGAAGCGTTAGCTCCTATAATTCACCCCTCCACTTT. Protein sequence: CAWSPRSVSSYNSPLHF.

The rearrangement uses TRBV18 and TRBJ2-6; D is unclear. The germline V gene encodes CDR1 KGHSH and CDR2 LQKENI. V was cut by 4 bases and J by 1 base, with 5 bases left in between. The length of the CDR3 is 14 residues. The CDR3 DNA reads as TGTGCCAGCTCACAAGCTTCTGGGGCCAACGTCCTGACTTTC. This codes for CASSQASGANVLTF.

The chain employs TRBV30 and TRBJ1-2; TRBD1 might be the D (6 bases). Trimming left V 3 bases short and J 8 bases short, with 19 bases between. The CDR3 contains 14 residues. The germline V gene has CDR1 GTSNPN and CDR2 SVGIG (reference sequence). This CDR3 is CAWSLRDIPLGYTF. CDR3 nucleotides: TGTGCCTGGAGCCTAAGGGACATCCCTTTAGGCTACACCTTC.

The CDR3 reads CASRDRGSSPLHF. CDR3 nucleotides: TGTGCCAGCAGGGACAGGGGTAGTTCACCCCTCCACTTT. The genes are TRBV6-4 and TRBJ1-6; TRBD1 agrees at 9 bases. The CDR3 is 13 amino acids. Per the germline V gene, CDR1 is MRHNA and CDR2 is SNTAGT. J lost 9 bases, V lost 6 bases, and 3 bases had no gene match.

The CDR3 DNA reads TGCGCCAGCAGCTTGGAGGGAGAAATTAACTATGGCTACACCTTC. Translated: CASSLEGEINYGYTF. The chain combines TRBV5-1 with TRBJ1-2; D unresolved. The CDR3 runs to 15 residues. Between the trimmed V and J ends, which lost 0 bases and 1 base, there was a span of 10 bases. Germline loops: CDR1 SGHRS, CDR2 YFSETQ.

The chain combines TRBV9 with TRBJ2-7; D is ambiguous. Germline V gene data show CDR1 as SGDLS and CDR2 as YYNGEE. V lost 5 bases to trimming and J lost 0 bases, with 12 bases between them. The CDR3 consists of 14 residues. The CDR3 coding sequence is TGTGCCAGCAGTGTTTATTATAGCTCCTACGAGCAGTACTTC. It yields the protein CASSVYYSSYEQYF. Filled out from reference TRBV9 and TRBJ2-7, the complete variable domain reads DSGVTQTPKHLITATGQRVTLRCSPRSGDLSVYWYQQSLDQGLQFLIQYYNGEERAKGNILERFSAQQFPDLHSELNLSSLELGDSALYFCASSVYYSSYEQYFGPGTRLTVT.

This chain connects TRBV6-2 or TRBV6-3 to TRBJ2-3; D perhaps matches TRBD2 (5 bases). The V end was cut by 5 bases, the J end by 9 bases, with 15 bases between. The CDR3 contains 13 residues. Germline V lookup: CDR1 MNHEY, CDR2 SVGEGT. CDR3 region: CASSPTTIGTQYF. In nucleotides, the CDR3 is TGTGCCAGCAGTCCCACGACTATAGGCACGCAGTATTTT.

In this sample, this clone turned up once. In DNA, the CDR3 is TGTGCCAGCTCACCAGCCGGGAGAGGCAATCAGCCCCAGCATTTT. Encoded protein: CASSPAGRGNQPQHF. The chain is built from TRBV18 and TRBJ1-5, with D uncertain. CDR1 and CDR2 from the germline V gene are KGHSH and LQKENI. This CDR3 has 15 amino acids. Trimming shortened V by 2 bases and J by 2 bases, and 10 bases separated the two germline ends.

In this sample, this clone turned up many times. The CDR3: CASSILAGDYNEQFF. CDR3 DNA: TGTGCCAGTAGTATACTAGCGGGGGACTACAATGAGCAGTTCTTC. J is TRBJ2-1 and V is TRBV19; 10 bases are shared with TRBD2. This CDR3 is built from 15 residues. Germline V gene data show CDR1 as LNHDA and CDR2 as SQIVND (reference sequence). V was clipped by 2 bases and J by 3 bases; unmatched bases: 1.

The V call is TRBV4-1, the J call TRBJ1-5; TRBD1 aligns across 7 bases. Germline CDR1 and CDR2: MGHRA and YSYEKL. CDR3 length: 14 residues. V shed 8 bases and J 0 bases; nucleotides not matched to a gene: 4. CDR3 DNA: TGCGCCAGCGCTGGGACAGTTAGCAATCAGCCCCAGCATTTT. Its translation: CASAGTVSNQPQHF.

The rearrangement joins TRBV5-1 to TRBJ1-1, with TRBD1 matching over 7 bases. Germline values: CDR1 SGHRS, CDR2 YFSETQ. V lost 3 bases to trimming and J lost 1 base; unmatched junction nucleotides: 3. This CDR3 spans 14 amino acids. CDR3 amino acids: CASSYRGGNTEAFF. DNA of the CDR3: TGCGCCAGCAGCTACAGGGGAGGGAACACTGAAGCTTTCTTT.

The rearrangement links TRBV7-2 to TRBJ2-5; TRBD2 matches at 13 bases. The CDR3 covers 17 residues. The germline V gene has CDR1 SGHTA and CDR2 FQGNSA. The trim removed 3 bases at V and 2 bases at J, leaving 6 bases unmatched. The CDR3 reads CASSFEGLAGLQETQYF. As DNA, the CDR3 is TGTGCCAGCAGCTTTGAGGGACTAGCGGGGTTACAAGAGACCCAGTACTTC.

CDR3 loop: CASSHLQGIGYTF. The CDR3 DNA is TGTGCCAGCAGCCACCTACAGGGGATAGGCTACACCTTC. The chain links TRBV3-1 (or the pseudogene TRBV3-2) to TRBJ1-2; 7 bases map to TRBD1. Trimming cost V 3 bases and J 8 bases; bases outside gene matches: 6. Per the germline V gene, CDR1 is LGHDT and CDR2 is YNNKEL (reference sequence). The CDR3 runs 13 residues.

The chain employs TRBV5-1 and TRBJ1-1, with a weak D call TRBD1 (6 bases). The V and J ends lost 8 bases and 8 bases respectively, with 13 bases between them. The CDR3 is 11 amino acids. Germline V lookup: CDR1 SGHRS, CDR2 YFSETQ. CDR3 coding DNA: TGCGCCAGTGTACAGGGTAGGGAAGCTTTCTTT. This translates into CASVQGREAFF.